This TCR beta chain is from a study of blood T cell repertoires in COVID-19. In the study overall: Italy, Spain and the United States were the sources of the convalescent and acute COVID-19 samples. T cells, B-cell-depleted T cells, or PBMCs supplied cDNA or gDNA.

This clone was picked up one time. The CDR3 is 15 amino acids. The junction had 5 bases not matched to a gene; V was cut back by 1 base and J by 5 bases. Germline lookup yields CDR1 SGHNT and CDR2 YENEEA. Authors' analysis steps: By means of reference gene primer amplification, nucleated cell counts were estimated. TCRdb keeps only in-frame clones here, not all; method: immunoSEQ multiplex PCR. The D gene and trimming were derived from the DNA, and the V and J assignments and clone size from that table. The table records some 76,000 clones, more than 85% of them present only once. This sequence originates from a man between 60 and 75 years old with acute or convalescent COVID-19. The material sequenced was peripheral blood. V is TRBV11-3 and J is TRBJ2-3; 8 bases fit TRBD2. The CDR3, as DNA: TGTGCCAGCAGCTTAGTTGCGGGGGGCATAGATACGCAGTATTTT. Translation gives CASSLVAGGIDTQYF.